The rows below give T cell receptor beta chains drawn from one sample of a study of blood T cells in healthy people across ages. From the 5' RACE reads, TCRdb called clonotypes with MiXCR, one entry per CDR3 protein. The sample lists about a million distinct CDR3 sequences, roughly half occurring once. Material: blood. The receptors derive from a woman aged 60-70 years in good health. CDR3s leave out the opening cysteine and the closing phenylalanine or tryptophan.

J: TRBJ2-5
V: TRBV20-1
CDR3: SARSPLADETQY

J: TRBJ2-3
V: TRBV7-2
CDR3: ASTTRGLAAPQAQY

J: TRBJ2-3
V: TRBV27
CDR3: ASSALPGTETDTQY

J: TRBJ2-1
V: TRBV20-1
CDR3: SVSASPYNEQF

J: TRBJ2-1
V: TRBV21-1
CDR3: ASRPGLAGEGEQF

J: TRBJ2-2
V: TRBV28
CDR3: ASSPPTVNNGELF

J: TRBJ2-1
V: TRBV29-1
CDR3: SVEGPASGRAYNEQF

J: TRBJ2-1
V: TRBV29-1
CDR3: SLSGTGRPEQF

J: TRBJ1-1
V: TRBV2
CDR3: ASSEAHIGEDRGNTEAF

J: TRBJ1-5
V: TRBV12-3/TRBV12-4
CDR3: ASSSVRGQPQH

J: TRBJ2-1
V: TRBV9
CDR3: ASSVNTVYNEQF

J: TRBJ2-3
V: TRBV5-1
CDR3: ASSFSGSPSTDTQY

J: TRBJ2-3
V: TRBV5-5
CDR3: ASSLVGQGTDTQY

J: TRBJ2-7
V: TRBV9
CDR3: ASSVGTTSYEQY

J: TRBJ1-1
V: TRBV29-1
CDR3: SVAGTANEAF

J: TRBJ2-4
V: TRBV20-1
CDR3: SASPTPTGEDIQY

J: TRBJ1-5
V: TRBV29-1
CDR3: SVASGGVGQPQH

J: TRBJ2-7
V: TRBV18
CDR3: ASSAGGRDEQY

J: TRBJ2-7
V: TRBV3-1
CDR3: ASSQGPGQGPAYEQY

J: TRBJ1-1
V: TRBV30
CDR3: AWSADRGPEAF

J: TRBJ2-1
V: TRBV20-1
CDR3: SATRVSDDNERF

J: TRBJ2-1
V: TRBV4-2
CDR3: ASRSTSGSSYNEQF

J: -
V: TRBV29-1
CDR3: SVTNRVWDNALSSLLETQY

J: TRBJ1-4
V: TRBV7-9
CDR3: ASSLALRGGPNEKLF

J: TRBJ2-7
V: TRBV20-1
CDR3: SARGQPSYEQY

J: TRBJ2-3
V: TRBV6-2/TRBV6-3
CDR3: ASSYSERLSTDTQY

J: TRBJ2-7
V: TRBV10-3
CDR3: AISSRDRGLYEQY

J: TRBJ2-3
V: TRBV20-1
CDR3: SASPRALTDTQY

J: TRBJ2-7
V: TRBV7-2
CDR3: ASSEGTLASYEQY

J: TRBJ2-7
V: TRBV18
CDR3: ASSPRPGQGVNEQY

J: TRBJ2-7
V: TRBV6-1
CDR3: ASSKTGFSYEQY

J: -
V: TRBV27
CDR3: ACSLTFSDFYEQY

J: TRBJ2-3
V: TRBV27
CDR3: ASSFHGSTDTQY

J: TRBJ2-7
V: TRBV7-2
CDR3: ASSLRTSLTYEQY

J: TRBJ2-3
V: TRBV11-2
CDR3: ASSFRVAGPRNTQY